The rows below give T cell receptor beta chains drawn from one sample of a study of blood T cell repertoires in COVID-19. Measured with immunoSEQ multiplex PCR; TCRdb has only the in-frame clones, and not every one. Of approximately 470,000 clones listed, 87% are singletons. What was sequenced was PBMCs or T cells enriched from blood (not recorded which). All receptors derive from a woman under 30 who had recovered from COVID-19. Each CDR3 is given with its conserved first and last residue. The order of the fields is V gene, J gene, CDR3 protein.

V: TRBV19
J: TRBJ1-6
CDR3: CASRLQVFENSPLHF

V: TRBV7-8
J: TRBJ2-5
CDR3: CASSLDRDGETQYF

V: TRBV12-3/TRBV12-4
J: TRBJ1-2
CDR3: CASSRPNRDYTF

V: TRBV2
J: TRBJ1-1
CDR3: CASSEEYSGGTEAFF

V: TRBV2
J: TRBJ1-2
CDR3: CASSAGSIKGYGYTF

V: TRBV11-2
J: TRBJ1-2
CDR3: CAIPGQNYGYTF

V: TRBV6-5
J: TRBJ2-1
CDR3: CASSWQGNEQFF

V: TRBV4-1
J: TRBJ1-2
CDR3: CASSQALTGNGYTF

V: TRBV7-9
J: TRBJ2-1
CDR3: CASRGRNWELGNEQFF

V: TRBV12-3/TRBV12-4
J: TRBJ1-6
CDR3: CASSQNYNSPLHF

V: TRBV28
J: TRBJ1-3
CDR3: CASSLLGTGVLSGNTIYF

V: TRBV7-5
J: TRBJ1-2
CDR3: CARSLSVCQTNYGYTF

V: TRBV7-8
J: TRBJ2-7
CDR3: CASSGRAPGEQYF

V: TRBV12-5
J: TRBJ2-7
CDR3: CASGLGGPQQYF

V: TRBV5-1
J: TRBJ1-5
CDR3: CASSLDGEIQPQHF

V: TRBV5-1
J: TRBJ2-1
CDR3: CASSLTSDSYNEQFF

V: TRBV6-1
J: TRBJ1-5
CDR3: CASSEVWQGSTPQHF

V: TRBV5-1
J: TRBJ1-2
CDR3: CASSLGADRARYGYTF

V: TRBV6-5
J: TRBJ1-1
CDR3: CASSRDRGPDTEAFF

V: TRBV18
J: TRBJ1-2
CDR3: CASSLTGFNYGYTF

V: TRBV5-4
J: TRBJ2-3
CDR3: CASSFLLVSITDTQYF

V: TRBV2
J: TRBJ1-4
CDR3: CASEPIQGGEKLFF

V: TRBV27
J: TRBJ1-1
CDR3: CASSNRGSRAEAFF

V: TRBV2
J: TRBJ1-2
CDR3: CASRGQGLENYGYTF

V: TRBV7-9
J: TRBJ2-3
CDR3: CASSLRGSTDTQYF

V: TRBV6-5
J: TRBJ1-2
CDR3: CASSLTGTGDYGYTF

V: TRBV6-5
J: TRBJ1-2
CDR3: CASSSSGEYGYTF

V: TRBV15
J: TRBJ1-4
CDR3: CATSRGGEKLFF

V: TRBV5-3
J: TRBJ2-7
CDR3: CARSLDWAEQYF

V: TRBV29-1
J: TRBJ1-2
CDR3: CSVGQGYSANYGYTF

V: TRBV6-5
J: TRBJ1-2
CDR3: CATRVRDGYTF

V: TRBV18
J: TRBJ1-2
CDR3: CASSDTPDSYYGYTF

V: TRBV28
J: TRBJ2-7
CDR3: CASTPSGRSLEQYF

V: TRBV20-1
J: TRBJ1-2
CDR3: CRTDNGYTF

V: TRBV7-9
J: TRBJ2-5
CDR3: CASSSGTSAETQYF

V: TRBV7-9
J: TRBJ2-5
CDR3: CASRGRQGAQETQYF

V: TRBV25-1
J: TRBJ1-2
CDR3: CASSELEQGLYGYTF

V: TRBV11-3
J: TRBJ2-2
CDR3: CASSSSGGNTGELFF

V: TRBV5-1
J: TRBJ2-7
CDR3: CASTGTSNDEQYF

V: TRBV27
J: TRBJ2-2
CDR3: CASTRRGNTGELFF

V: TRBV30
J: TRBJ1-4
CDR3: CAWSGWQGFEKLFF

V: TRBV9
J: TRBJ2-3
CDR3: CASSALTGGSTDTQYF

V: TRBV19
J: TRBJ1-5
CDR3: CASSIQRDRSQPQHF

V: TRBV11-2
J: TRBJ1-1
CDR3: CATQLEGGWEAFF

V: TRBV30
J: TRBJ1-1
CDR3: CAWTPLGGGTGVGTAFF

V: TRBV27
J: TRBJ1-1
CDR3: CASSSLTGLNTEAFF

V: TRBV6-6
J: TRBJ2-5
CDR3: CASSYSSLQYF

V: TRBV5-4
J: TRBJ2-5
CDR3: CASSLQGLEETQYF

V: TRBV7-2
J: TRBJ2-7
CDR3: CASSLGGVYEQYF

V: TRBV19
J: TRBJ1-5
CDR3: CASSTHPAGRYQPQHF

V: TRBV3-1/TRBV3-2
J: TRBJ1-4
CDR3: CASRPLGTNEKLFF

V: TRBV30
J: TRBJ1-1
CDR3: CAWSFRRNTEAFF

V: TRBV19
J: TRBJ1-6
CDR3: CASSIILGTATPLHF

V: TRBV5-5
J: TRBJ2-1
CDR3: CASRVDREGGNEQFF

V: TRBV6-5
J: TRBJ1-1
CDR3: CASSYSVEAEAFF

V: TRBV6-1
J: TRBJ2-7
CDR3: CASSEGPQETYEQYF